This T cell receptor beta chain came from a study of cytomegalovirus exposure and HLA in healthy donors. PCR amplification relied on 60 Vbeta primers (plus 13 Jbeta primers). Profiling relied on immunoSEQ multiplex PCR, and the TCRdb table lists in-frame clones only, not all of them. Of 80,000 to 100,000 clones listed, roughly 77% are singletons. The CDR3 spans 13 residues. Germline assignment: CDR1 SGHDN and CDR2 FVKESK. The V gene lost 1 base and the J gene lost 9 bases, with 7 bases spanning the gap. The specimen sequenced was PBMCs. The gene calls are TRBV14 and TRBJ1-6; D is ambiguous. The TCR was taken from a man aged 35 to 55 in good health and CMV-seronegative. The CDR3 nucleotides read TGTGCCAGCAGCCAAGTCGAGATTTCACCCCTCCACTTT. Translating gives CASSQVEISPLHF. The full variable domain, with the rest looked up from reference TRBV14 and TRBJ1-6, is EAGVTQFPSHSVIEKGQTVTLRCDPISGHDNLYWYRRVMGKEIKFLLHFVKESKQDESGMPNNRFLAERTGGTYSTLKVQPAELEDSGVYFCASSQVEISPLHFGNGTRLTVT.